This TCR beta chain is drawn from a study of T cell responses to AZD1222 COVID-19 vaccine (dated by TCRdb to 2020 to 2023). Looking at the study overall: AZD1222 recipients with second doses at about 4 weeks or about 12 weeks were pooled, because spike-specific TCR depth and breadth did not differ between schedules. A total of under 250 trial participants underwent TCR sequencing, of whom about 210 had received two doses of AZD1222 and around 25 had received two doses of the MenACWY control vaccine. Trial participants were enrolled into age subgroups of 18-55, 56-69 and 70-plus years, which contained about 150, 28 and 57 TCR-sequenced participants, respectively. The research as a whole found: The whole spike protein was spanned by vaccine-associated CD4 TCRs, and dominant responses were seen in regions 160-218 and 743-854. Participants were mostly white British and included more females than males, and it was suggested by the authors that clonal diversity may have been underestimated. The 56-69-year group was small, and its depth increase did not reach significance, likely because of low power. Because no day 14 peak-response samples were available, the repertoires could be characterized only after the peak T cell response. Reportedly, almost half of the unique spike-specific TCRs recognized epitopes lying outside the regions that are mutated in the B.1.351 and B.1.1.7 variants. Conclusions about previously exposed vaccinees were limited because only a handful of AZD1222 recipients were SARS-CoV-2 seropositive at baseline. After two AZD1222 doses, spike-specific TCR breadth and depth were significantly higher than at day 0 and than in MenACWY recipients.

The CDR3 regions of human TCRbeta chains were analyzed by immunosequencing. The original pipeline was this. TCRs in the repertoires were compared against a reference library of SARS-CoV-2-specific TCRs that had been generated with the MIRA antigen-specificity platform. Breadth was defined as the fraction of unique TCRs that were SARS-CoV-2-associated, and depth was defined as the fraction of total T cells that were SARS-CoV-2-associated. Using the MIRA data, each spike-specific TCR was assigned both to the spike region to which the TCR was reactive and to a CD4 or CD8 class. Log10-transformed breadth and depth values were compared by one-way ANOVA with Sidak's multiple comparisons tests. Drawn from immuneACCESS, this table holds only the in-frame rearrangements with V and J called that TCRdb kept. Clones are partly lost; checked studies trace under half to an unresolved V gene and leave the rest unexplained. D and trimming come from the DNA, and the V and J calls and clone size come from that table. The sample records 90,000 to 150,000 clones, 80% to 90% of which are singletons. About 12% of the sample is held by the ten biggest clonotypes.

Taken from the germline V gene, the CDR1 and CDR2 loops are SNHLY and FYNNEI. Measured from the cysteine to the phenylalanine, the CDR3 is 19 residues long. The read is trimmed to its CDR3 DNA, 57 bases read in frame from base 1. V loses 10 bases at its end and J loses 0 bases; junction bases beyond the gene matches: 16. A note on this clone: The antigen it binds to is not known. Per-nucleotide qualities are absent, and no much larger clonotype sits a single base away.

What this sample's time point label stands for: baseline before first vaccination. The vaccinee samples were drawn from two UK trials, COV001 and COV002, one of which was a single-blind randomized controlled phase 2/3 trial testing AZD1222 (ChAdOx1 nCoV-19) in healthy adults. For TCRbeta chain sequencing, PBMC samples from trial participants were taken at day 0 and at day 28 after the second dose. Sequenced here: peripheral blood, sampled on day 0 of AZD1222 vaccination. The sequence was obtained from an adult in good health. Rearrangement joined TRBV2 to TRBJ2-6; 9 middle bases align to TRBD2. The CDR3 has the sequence CAIPAPMVAGASGANVLTF. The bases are TGTGCCATCCCGGCCCCGATGGTAGCGGGAGCCTCTGGGGCCAACGTCCTGACTTTC.